These T cell receptor beta chains were read from a single sample in a study of blood T cell repertoires in COVID-19. This table comes from immunoSEQ multiplex PCR, and its TCRdb copy is limited to in-frame clones, with some not included. Found here are 59,000 or so clones, around 80% of them singletons; the top ten hold about 3.5%. Sample: peripheral blood. These receptors came from a man aged 55 to 70 with acute or convalescent COVID-19. Each CDR3 is given with its conserved first and last residue. Fields, in order: CDR3 protein, CDR3 DNA, J gene, D gene, V gene, CDR3 length, clone size. D genes are given only for firm matches. The size field is filled for only some rows; it gives once, few, many or a size class.

CASSPGQGFNQPQHF | TGTGCCAGCAGTCCCGGACAGGGGTTCAATCAGCCCCAGCATTTT | TRBJ1-5 | TRBD1 | TRBV28 | 15 | -
CASSIVDPSNQPQHF | TGTGCCAGCAGTATCGTAGATCCGAGCAATCAGCCCCAGCATTTT | TRBJ1-5 | - | TRBV6-1 | 15 | -
CASSNFRSGTSTDTQYF | TGTGCCAGCAGCAACTTCCGGTCCGGGACTAGCACAGATACGCAGTATTTT | TRBJ2-3 | - | TRBV21-1 | 17 | -
CASSLASGTVQETQYF | TGCGCCAGCAGCTTGGCCTCCGGGACAGTCCAAGAGACCCAGTACTTC | TRBJ2-5 | TRBD1 | TRBV5-1 | 16 | -
CASGAHQGGPGELFF | TGTGCCAGCGGCGCCCACCAGGGGGGTCCCGGGGAGCTGTTTTTT | TRBJ2-2 | - | TRBV7-3 | 15 | -
CASSYSHTTSVGELFF | TGTGCCAGCAGTTACTCACATACGACTAGCGTCGGGGAGCTGTTTTTT | TRBJ2-2 | TRBD2 | TRBV6-2/TRBV6-3 | 16 | once
CASSPTVLGYTF | TGTGCCAGCAGTCCGACAGTACTTGGCTACACCTTC | TRBJ1-2 | - | TRBV6-2/TRBV6-3 | 12 | few
CASSPIFGGANEKLFF | TGCGCCAGCAGCCCCATTTTCGGGGGGGCGAATGAAAAACTGTTTTTT | TRBJ1-4 | - | TRBV5-1 | 16 | -
CASSQGTGESYEQYF | TGTGCCAGCAGCCAAGGGACAGGGGAAAGCTACGAGCAGTACTTC | TRBJ2-7 | TRBD1 | TRBV3-1/TRBV3-2 | 15 | few
CASSLLSGKSTYEQYF | TGTGCCAGCAGCCTCTTAAGCGGTAAGAGCACCTACGAGCAGTACTTC | TRBJ2-7 | - | TRBV7-2 | 16 | -
CASSGLAGVNEQYF | TGTGCCAGCAGTGGACTAGCGGGAGTAAACGAGCAGTACTTC | TRBJ2-7 | TRBD2 | TRBV27 | 14 | -
CASSPRPARGERNNEQFF | TGTGCCAGCTCACCACGCCCAGCCCGGGGAGAGCGGAACAATGAGCAGTTCTTC | TRBJ2-1 | - | TRBV18 | 18 | -
CASSRTGPKNIQYF | TGTGCCAGCAGTAGGACAGGGCCCAAAAACATTCAGTACTTC | TRBJ2-4 | TRBD1 | TRBV27 | 14 | -
CASSSGLARWADTQYF | TGTGCCAGCAGCTCCGGACTAGCTCGTTGGGCAGATACGCAGTATTTT | TRBJ2-3 | TRBD2 | TRBV7-3 | 16 | -
CASSFHRTDLLAKNIQYF | TGTGCCAGCAGCTTTCACAGAACTGACCTACTAGCCAAAAACATTCAGTACTTC | TRBJ2-4 | - | TRBV5-6 | 18 | -
CASSYQEGRVGGYTF | TGCGCCAGCAGCTATCAGGAGGGACGAGTCGGTGGCTACACCTTC | TRBJ1-2 | - | TRBV5-1 | 15 | -
CASSTRGRLYGYTF | TGTGCCAGTAGTACACGGGGTCGTCTCTATGGCTACACCTTC | TRBJ1-2 | - | TRBV19 | 14 | -
CAISEAGETIYF | TGTGCCATCAGTGAAGCGGGTGAAACCATATATTTT | TRBJ1-3 | - | TRBV10-3 | 12 | -
CASRPNIAGNQPQHF | TGTGCCAGCAGACCAAACATTGCAGGCAATCAGCCCCAGCATTTT | TRBJ1-5 | - | TRBV28 | 15 | -
CASSIRQLETQYF | TGTGCCAGCAGCATAAGACAGTTAGAGACCCAGTACTTC | TRBJ2-5 | - | TRBV7-7 | 13 | -
CASSSDSRGEAFF | TGCGCCAGCAGCTCAGACAGTCGAGGTGAAGCTTTCTTT | TRBJ1-1 | - | TRBV5-1 | 13 | -
CASSLELWNSPLHF | TGTGCCAGCAGTTTAGAACTATGGAATTCACCCCTCCACTTT | TRBJ1-6 | - | TRBV27 | 14 | -
CASSTGSRWTEAFF | TGTGCCAGCAGTACAGGTTCGAGGTGGACTGAAGCTTTCTTT | TRBJ1-1 | - | TRBV6-5 | 14 | -
CASSLYNTNTGELFF | TGTGCCAGCAGCTTATACAATACGAACACCGGGGAGCTGTTTTTT | TRBJ2-2 | - | TRBV7-9 | 15 | few
CATRQIETEAFF | TGTGCCACCAGACAGATTGAGACTGAAGCTTTCTTT | TRBJ1-1 | - | TRBV6-6 | 12 | -
CASRQVNTEAFF | TGTGCCAGCAGACAGGTGAACACTGAAGCTTTCTTT | TRBJ1-1 | - | TRBV9 | 12 | -
CASSLDEDEKLFF | TGTGCCAGCTCCTTAGACGAGGATGAAAAACTGTTTTTT | TRBJ1-4 | - | TRBV18 | 13 | -
CASSGLAGDFSYEQYF | TGCGCCAGCAGCGGACTAGCGGGAGATTTTTCCTACGAGCAGTACTTC | TRBJ2-7 | TRBD2 | TRBV10-2 | 16 | -
CASSKLAGGGNEQFF | TGTGCCAGCAGTAAACTAGCGGGAGGGGGTAATGAGCAGTTCTTC | TRBJ2-1 | TRBD2 | TRBV27 | 15 | -
CASSYGQGAFEAFF | TGCGCCAGCAGCTATGGACAGGGGGCCTTTGAAGCTTTCTTT | TRBJ1-1 | TRBD1 | TRBV4-1 | 14 | -
CASSLELAGGTDTQYF | TGTGCCAGCAGCTTGGAGCTAGCGGGGGGCACAGATACGCAGTATTTT | TRBJ2-3 | TRBD2 | TRBV5-5 | 16 | -
CATSAQGQGIEQFF | TGTGCCACCAGTGCCCAGGGACAGGGGATTGAGCAGTTCTTC | TRBJ2-1 | TRBD1 | TRBV24-1 | 14 | -
CATSESRDTVRETQYF | TGTGCCACCAGTGAGTCCCGGGACACGGTTCGGGAGACCCAGTACTTC | TRBJ2-5 | - | TRBV24-1 | 16 | few
CASSQGQGVYSYEQYF | TGCGCCAGCAGCCAGGGACAGGGAGTTTATTCCTACGAGCAGTACTTC | TRBJ2-7 | TRBD1 | TRBV4-3 | 16 | -
CASSHRALSYNEQFF | TGTGCCAGCAGTCACAGGGCCCTTTCCTACAATGAGCAGTTCTTC | TRBJ2-1 | - | TRBV6-5 | 15 | -
CATRGQNTGELFF | TGTGCCACCAGGGGACAGAACACCGGGGAGCTGTTTTTT | TRBJ2-2 | - | TRBV24-1 | 13 | -
CASSSQYNQETQYF | TGTGCCAGCAGCTCCCAATACAACCAAGAGACCCAGTACTTC | TRBJ2-5 | - | TRBV7-9 | 14 | -
CASSPHGQPGRGNQPQHF | TGTGCCAGCAGCCCCCATGGGCAGCCTGGGCGAGGCAATCAGCCCCAGCATTTT | TRBJ1-5 | - | TRBV7-8 | 18 | -
CASSRQGNTEAFF | TGTGCCAGCAGTAGACAGGGGAACACTGAAGCTTTCTTT | TRBJ1-1 | TRBD1 | TRBV11-2 | 13 | -
CASSPTGGRTGIQYF | TGTGCCAGCAGTCCAACAGGGGGAAGGACGGGCATTCAGTACTTC | TRBJ2-4 | TRBD1 | TRBV28 | 15 | -
CASSKGGANTGELFF | TGCGCCAGCAGCAAAGGGGGCGCGAACACCGGGGAGCTGTTTTTT | TRBJ2-2 | TRBD1 | TRBV5-1 | 15 | -
CASSLGTGGPYSNQPQHF | TGTGCCAGCAGCTTAGGGACGGGGGGCCCCTATAGCAATCAGCCCCAGCATTTT | TRBJ1-5 | - | TRBV7-6 | 18 | -
CASSQSLGTAQETQYF | TGTGCCAGCAGCCAATCTCTCGGGACAGCACAAGAGACCCAGTACTTC | TRBJ2-5 | TRBD1 | TRBV4-2 | 16 | -
CASRTLAGGSTPYEQYF | TGTGCCAGCAGAACCCTAGCGGGAGGATCTACGCCCTACGAGCAGTACTTC | TRBJ2-7 | TRBD2 | TRBV28 | 17 | -
CASSRSGQGKTEAFF | TGTGCCAGCTCACGGTCCGGACAGGGGAAGACTGAAGCTTTCTTT | TRBJ1-1 | TRBD1 | TRBV18 | 15 | -
CASSFPSTDTQYF | TGTGCCAGCAGCTTTCCTAGCACAGATACGCAGTATTTT | TRBJ2-3 | - | TRBV7-2 | 13 | -
CASSVDSLNTEAFF | TGTGCCAGCAGCGTGGACAGTTTGAACACTGAAGCTTTCTTT | TRBJ1-1 | - | TRBV9 | 14 | -